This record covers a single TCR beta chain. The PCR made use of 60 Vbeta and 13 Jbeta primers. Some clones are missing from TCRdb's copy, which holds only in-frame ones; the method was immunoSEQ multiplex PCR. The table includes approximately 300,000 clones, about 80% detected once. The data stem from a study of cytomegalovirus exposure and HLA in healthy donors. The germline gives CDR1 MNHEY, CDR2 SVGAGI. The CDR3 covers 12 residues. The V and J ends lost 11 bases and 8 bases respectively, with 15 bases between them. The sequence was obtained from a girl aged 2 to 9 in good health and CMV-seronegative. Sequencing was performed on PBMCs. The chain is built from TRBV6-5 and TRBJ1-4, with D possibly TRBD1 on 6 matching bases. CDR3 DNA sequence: TGTGCCGGACAGCTGGGGAAGGAAAAACTGTTTTTT. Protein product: CAGQLGKEKLFF.